These 29 T cell receptor beta chains were all obtained from the same sample, sequenced in a study of blood T cell repertoires in COVID-19 (dated by TCRdb to the early 2020s). The library was made by the immunoSEQ multiplex PCR assay. Entries here come from immuneACCESS through TCRdb and include only in-frame sequences with V and J called. Some clones fail to appear in such tables; in the studies checked, an unresolved V gene covers under half of the shortfall, and the cause of the remainder is unknown. This sample has about 300,000 clones in its table, and 70% to 90% of those were observed once. The ten top clones hold about 4.2% of the sample. The specimen was PBMCs or T cells enriched from blood (not recorded which). All receptors come from a man aged 25 to 40 who had recovered from COVID-19.

The chain recombines TRBV28 with TRBJ1-2; D may be TRBD1 (5 bases). Germline CDR1 is MDHEN and CDR2 is SYDVKM. The V end was cut by 6 bases, the J end by 2 bases, with 10 bases between. The CDR3 spans 13 residues. As DNA, the CDR3 is TGTGCCAGCAGGGGCAGGGCCAACTATGGCTACACCTTC. Translation: CASRGRANYGYTF.

The chain has TRBV5-1 and TRBJ2-1; no reliable D call. Germline V gene data show CDR1 as SGHRS and CDR2 as YFSETQ. Trimming shortened V by 3 bases and J by 10 bases, and 8 bases separated the two germline ends. There are 11 residues in the CDR3. The CDR3 sequence is CASSSVREQFF. The CDR3 nucleotides are TGCGCCAGCAGCTCAGTGCGGGAGCAGTTCTTC. Drawing the rest from reference TRBV5-1 and TRBJ2-1, the complete variable domain is KAGVTQTPRYLIKTRGQQVTLSCSPISGHRSVSWYQQTPGQGLQFLFEYFSETQRNKGNFPGRFSGRQFSNSRSEMNVSTLELGDSALYLCASSSVREQFFGPGTRLTVL.

This chain connects TRBV7-2 to TRBJ2-7; TRBD2 matches 8 bases. Germline CDR1 SGHTA, CDR2 FQGNSA. There are 13 residues in the CDR3. Trimming cost V 5 bases and J 7 bases; bases outside gene matches: 7. The CDR3 nucleotides read TGTGCCAGCAGCGTCGGGGGGGCGGAAGAGCAGTACTTC. This codes for CASSVGGAEEQYF.

This chain uses TRBV19 with TRBJ1-4, with TRBD1 matching 7 bases. J gave up 8 bases and V 7 bases, and 10 bases lay outside the gene matches. Germline CDR1 is LNHDA and CDR2 is SQIVND (reference sequence). The length of the CDR3 is 14 residues. CDR3 DNA sequence: TGTGCCAGTACCGAAGACAGGGTTCAAGAAAAACTGTTTTTT. As protein: CASTEDRVQEKLFF. Drawing the rest from reference TRBV19 and TRBJ1-4, the complete variable domain is DGGITQSPKYLFRKEGQNVTLSCEQNLNHDAMYWYRQDPGQGLRLIYYSQIVNDFQKGDIAEGYSVSREKKESFPLTVTSAQKNPTAFYLCASTEDRVQEKLFFGSGTQLSVL.

The V call is TRBV24-1, the J call TRBJ2-1; possible D gene TRBD2, 6 bases. Germline CDR1 KGHDR, CDR2 SFDVKD. V dropped 0 bases and J dropped 7 bases, with 18 bases sitting between them. The CDR3 loop spans 17 amino acids. The CDR3 region has the DNA TGTGCCACCAGTGATTTGGGGGGACTGGGGCGGTTGAATGAGCAGTTCTTC. Amino acids: CATSDLGGLGRLNEQFF.

Here the CDR3 DNA reads TGTGCCAGCGTCAGGACAGCAAGCTATGGCTACACCTTC. Translation gives CASVRTASYGYTF. V usage is TRBV6-5 and J usage is TRBJ1-2; a weak D match, TRBD1 (6 bases). In germline, CDR1 is MNHEY, CDR2 SVGAGI. Trimming took off 8 bases at V and 4 bases at J, with 14 bases between the two ends. There are 13 residues in the CDR3.

There are a few counts of this clone. The chain combines TRBV2 with TRBJ1-1; perhaps TRBD1 as D (6 bases). The CDR3 has 13 amino acids. The V gene's germline CDR1 is SNHLY and CDR2 FYNNEI. V shed 6 bases and J shed 11 bases, with 19 bases lying between them. CDR3 nucleotides: TGTGCCAGCAGGAACAGGGAAGGGGTAGAGGCTTTCTTT. Translation: CASRNREGVEAFF. Together with reference TRBV2 and TRBJ1-1, the CDR3 gives the full variable domain: EPEVTQTPSHQVTQMGQEVILRCVPISNHLYFYWYRQILGQKVEFLVSFYNNEISEKSEIFDDQFSVERPDGSNFTLKIRSTKLEDSAMYFCASRNREGVEAFFGQGTRLTVV.

V usage is TRBV19 and J usage is TRBJ1-4; D call uncertain. V was cut by 10 bases and J by 0 bases, with 9 bases left in between. The CDR3 is 13 residues long. Germline loops: CDR1 LNHDA, CDR2 SQIVND (reference sequence). The CDR3 DNA is TGTGCCACCTCGGTTGCAACTAATGAAAAACTGTTTTTT. Translation gives CATSVATNEKLFF.

In its sample, this clone was seen a few times. The chain uses TRBV6-6 and TRBJ2-7; D is possibly TRBD2 (6 bases). CDR3 size: 21 residues. Per germline, CDR1 MNHNY and CDR2 SVGAGI (reference sequence). V lost 6 bases and J lost 2, with 35 bases in between. CDR3 nucleotides: TGTGCCAGCAGCCCCTTGAAAGGGGAATCGGGCGGGGCAGGGCATCCCTACGAGCAGTACTTC. Translated: CASSPLKGESGGAGHPYEQYF.

The gene calls are TRBV9 and TRBJ2-2, with D possibly TRBD2 on 5 matching bases. Germline-derived CDR1 and CDR2 are SGDLS and YYNGEE. V shed 3 bases and J shed 0 bases, with 12 bases lying between them. The CDR3 has 16 residues. This chain's CDR3 is CASSAQIGANTGELFF. CDR3 in DNA: TGTGCCAGCAGCGCCCAAATCGGGGCGAACACCGGGGAGCTGTTTTTT.

J is TRBJ1-1 and V is TRBV19, with a weak D call TRBD1 (6 bases). Trimming left V 3 bases short and J 0 bases short, with 8 bases between. The CDR3 contains 14 residues. Germline V lookup: CDR1 LNHDA, CDR2 SQIVND (reference sequence). CDR3 amino acids: CASSMGALNTEAFF. The CDR3 nucleotides are TGTGCCAGTAGTATGGGGGCACTGAACACTGAAGCTTTCTTT.

The sample holds a few counts of this clone. This chain links TRBV5-1 with TRBJ1-2, with 9 positions matching TRBD1. The V and J ends lost 4 bases and 4 bases, in that order; junction bases with no gene match: 5. The germline gives CDR1 SGHRS, CDR2 YFSETQ. There are 14 residues in the CDR3. The CDR3: CASSAGQGSYGYTF. CDR3 DNA sequence: TGCGCCAGCAGCGCTGGACAGGGGTCCTATGGCTACACCTTC.

This clone was picked up a small number of times. The chain joins TRBV9 to TRBJ1-2; no clear D gene. The CDR3 contains 14 residues. Trimming stripped 0 bases from V and 8 bases from J, with 14 bases between. Looked up from germline, CDR1 is SGDLS and CDR2 is YYNGEE. Here the CDR3 reads CASSVVGGGPGYTF. In nucleotides, the CDR3 is TGTGCCAGCAGCGTAGTTGGAGGCGGCCCAGGCTACACCTTC. Using reference TRBV9 and TRBJ1-2 for the parts outside the CDR3, the full variable domain is DSGVTQTPKHLITATGQRVTLRCSPRSGDLSVYWYQQSLDQGLQFLIQYYNGEERAKGNILERFSAQQFPDLHSELNLSSLELGDSALYFCASSVVGGGPGYTFGSGTRLTVV.

The chain is built from TRBV30 and TRBJ1-6, with a possible D match to TRBD1 (5 bases). The germline V gene has CDR1 GTSNPN and CDR2 SVGIG (reference sequence). The CDR3 consists of 13 residues. Deletions cut 5 bases from V and 12 bases from J, with 17 bases between. CDR3 sequence reads: CAWGWGSEEPLHF. CDR3 in DNA: TGTGCCTGGGGGTGGGGCTCTGAGGAACCCCTCCACTTT.

The chain uses TRBV30 and TRBJ1-5; weak D call: TRBD1 (5 bases). Germline V gives CDR1 GTSNPN, CDR2 SVGIG (reference sequence). CDR3 size: 14 residues. Trimming took off 2 bases at V and 1 base at J, with 9 bases between the two ends. CDR3 nucleotide sequence: TGTGCCTGGAGTCGCGGGGGGAGCAATCAGCCCCAGCATTTT. Amino acid sequence: CAWSRGGSNQPQHF. The complete variable domain, with remaining parts taken from reference TRBV30 and TRBJ1-5, reads SQTIHQWPATLVQPVGSPLSLECTVEGTSNPNLYWYRQAAGRGLQLLFYSVGIGQISSEVPQNLSASRPQDRQFILSSKKLLLSDSGFYLCAWSRGGSNQPQHFGDGTRLSIL.

V and J are TRBV5-5 and TRBJ2-7; TRBD1 matches at 7 bases. The V and J ends lost 1 base and 2 bases, in that order; junction bases with no gene match: 9. Germline V gene sequence: CDR1 SGHKS, CDR2 YYEKEE (reference sequence). The CDR3 extends over 16 amino acids. This chain's CDR3 is CASSLPTQGSTYEQYF. The CDR3, as DNA: TGTGCCAGCAGCTTGCCAACACAGGGGTCCACCTACGAGCAGTACTTC. The complete variable domain, with remaining parts taken from reference TRBV5-5 and TRBJ2-7, reads DAGVTQSPTHLIKTRGQQVTLRCSPISGHKSVSWYQQVLGQGPQFIFQYYEKEERGRGNFPDRFSARQFPNYSSELNVNALLLGDSALYLCASSLPTQGSTYEQYFGPGTRLTVT.

J is TRBJ2-3 and V is TRBV2; 9 bases agree with TRBD2. Germline V gives CDR1 SNHLY, CDR2 FYNNEI. The CDR3 runs 16 residues. V lost 4 bases to trimming and J lost 0 bases; unmatched junction nucleotides: 5. The CDR3 region has the DNA TGTGCCAGCAGTGGGACTACTAGCGGGAGCACAGATACGCAGTATTTT. Its translation is CASSGTTSGSTDTQYF.

V usage is TRBV18 and J usage is TRBJ1-2; TRBD1 matches at 9 bases. Germline CDR1 and CDR2: KGHSH and LQKENI. The CDR3 spans 15 residues. V was clipped by 6 bases and J by 3 bases; unmatched bases: 8. This CDR3 is CASSPGQGIYYGYTF. The CDR3 DNA reads as TGTGCCAGCTCGCCGGGACAGGGCATTTACTATGGCTACACCTTC. The variable domain in full, with the rest retrieved from reference TRBV18 and TRBJ1-2, is NAGVMQNPRHLVRRRGQEARLRCSPMKGHSHVYWYRQLPEEGLKFMVYLQKENIIDESGMPKERFSAEFPKEGPSILRIQQVVRGDSAAYFCASSPGQGIYYGYTFGSGTRLTVV.

The count of this clone is one. Here the CDR3 DNA reads TGTGCCAGCACCGTGGGGAGAACAGGGAGGGTTGGAGCTTTCTTT. This encodes CASTVGRTGRVGAFF. The rearrangement uses TRBV6-5 and TRBJ1-1; perhaps TRBD1 as D (6 bases). The CDR3 covers 15 residues. The germline V and J ends were trimmed by 7 bases and 10 bases, with 25 bases remaining between them. Germline CDR1 and CDR2: MNHEY and SVGAGI.

Concerning this clone: The germline gene is not matched at one end of the junction; a read error may be the cause. The CDR3 DNA reads TGTGCCAGCAGCTTGCCCCGCGGACTAGCGGATCATGTCTTC. It yields the protein CASSLPRGLADHVF. This chain links TRBV5-8 with TRBJ2-1; 10 bases fit TRBD2. Germline-derived CDR1 and CDR2 are SGHTS and YDEGEE. The CDR3 length is 14 residues.

The chain employs TRBV11-2 and TRBJ2-7, with TRBD2 matching over 7 bases. Trimming took 0 bases from V and 7 from J; bases not matched to a gene: 9. Germline CDR1 reads SGHAT; CDR2 reads FQNNGV. The CDR3 loop spans 15 amino acids. In DNA, the CDR3 is TGTGCCAGCAGCTTAGAGGCGGGAGAATGGGATGAGCAGTACTTC. Protein sequence: CASSLEAGEWDEQYF. The complete variable domain, with remaining parts taken from reference TRBV11-2 and TRBJ2-7, reads EAGVAQSPRYKIIEKRQSVAFWCNPISGHATLYWYQQILGQGPKLLIQFQNNGVVDDSQLPKDRFSAERLKGVDSTLKIQPAKLEDSAVYLCASSLEAGEWDEQYFGPGTRLTVT.

The chain employs TRBV19 and TRBJ1-2; D is uncertain. Per germline, CDR1 LNHDA and CDR2 SQIVND (reference sequence). Trimming pared 2 bases from V and 4 bases from J, leaving 5 bases between. The CDR3 covers 12 residues. This chain's CDR3 is CASSISVYGYTF. DNA for the CDR3: TGTGCCAGTAGTATATCAGTCTATGGCTACACCTTC.

The rearrangement joins TRBV2 to TRBJ2-3; D is undetermined. This CDR3 is built from 13 residues. Germline V gene sequence: CDR1 SNHLY, CDR2 FYNNEI. V was pared by 4 bases and J by 1 base, with 6 bases between. CDR3 region: CASSVAGTDTQYF. CDR3 in DNA: TGTGCCAGCAGTGTTGCAGGCACAGATACGCAGTATTTT.

J is TRBJ2-1 and V is TRBV6-5; possible D gene TRBD1, 6 bases. The V end lost 5 bases, the J end lost 9 bases, and 11 bases lay between the germline ends. Germline CDR1 is MNHEY and CDR2 is SVGAGI. The CDR3 loop spans 12 amino acids. The DNA for the CDR3 is TGTGCCAGCAGTCAGGGGATCGGTGAGCAGTTCTTC. This gives the protein CASSQGIGEQFF.

The chain recombines TRBV18 with TRBJ1-5, with D hard to call. The CDR3 covers 15 residues. V gave up 4 bases and J gave up 0 bases, with 10 bases separating them. CDR1 and CDR2 from the germline V gene are KGHSH and LQKENI. The chain's CDR3 is CASSQRDYSNQPQHF. The DNA for the CDR3 is TGTGCCAGCTCACAAAGAGATTATAGCAATCAGCCCCAGCATTTT.

The V and J genes are TRBV6-5 and TRBJ1-1; D is uncertain. The CDR3 is 14 amino acids. The V gene's germline CDR1 is MNHEY and CDR2 SVGAGI. The germline V and J ends were trimmed by 4 bases and 1 base, with 10 bases remaining between them. CDR3 DNA: TGTGCCAGCAGTTCAGCCACAGCGAACACTGAAGCTTTCTTT. Its translation: CASSSATANTEAFF.

This chain links TRBV10-3 with TRBJ2-7, with 9 nucleotides matching TRBD2. CDR3 length: 12 amino acids. Germline V lookup: CDR1 ENHRY, CDR2 SYGVKD. J gave up 7 bases and V 11 bases, and 9 bases lay outside the gene matches. The CDR3 is CAGGEREVEQYF. The CDR3 nucleotides are TGTGCCGGGGGGGAGCGGGAGGTGGAGCAGTACTTC.

The chain is built from TRBV10-3 and TRBJ1-1; D unclear. CDR1 ENHRY and CDR2 SYGVKD come from the germline V gene. The CDR3 loop spans 13 amino acids. V lost 11 bases and J 3 bases, leaving 16 bases between the germline ends. The CDR3 here is CAVFDWRDTEAFF. DNA of the CDR3: TGTGCCGTGTTTGATTGGCGGGACACTGAAGCTTTCTTT.

The rearrangement joins TRBV6-1 to TRBJ1-5; no reliable D call. CDR1 is MNHNS, CDR2 SASEGT, per germline. The length of the CDR3 is 13 residues. V dropped 3 bases and J dropped 6 bases, with 9 bases sitting between them. CDR3 loop: CASSDEWSQPQHF. The CDR3 DNA sequence: TGTGCCAGCAGTGATGAGTGGAGTCAGCCCCAGCATTTT.